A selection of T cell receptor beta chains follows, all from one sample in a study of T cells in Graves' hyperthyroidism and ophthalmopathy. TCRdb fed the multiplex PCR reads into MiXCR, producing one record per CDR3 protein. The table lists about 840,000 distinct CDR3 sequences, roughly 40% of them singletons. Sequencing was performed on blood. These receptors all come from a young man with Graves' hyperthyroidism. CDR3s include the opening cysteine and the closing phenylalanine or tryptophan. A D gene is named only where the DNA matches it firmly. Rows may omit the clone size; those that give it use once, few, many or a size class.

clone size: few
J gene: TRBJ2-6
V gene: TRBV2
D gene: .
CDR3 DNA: TGTGCCAGCAGTGAAGCAGGGGCCAGCTCTGGGGCCAACGTCCTGACTTTC
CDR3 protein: CASSEAGASSGANVLTF

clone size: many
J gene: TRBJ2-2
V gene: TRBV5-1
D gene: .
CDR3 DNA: TGCGCCAGCAGCTCTTCGTACACCGGGGAGCTGTTTTTT
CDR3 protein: CASSSSYTGELFF

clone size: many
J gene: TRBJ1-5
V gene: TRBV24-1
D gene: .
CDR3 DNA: TGTGCCACCAGTCTGGGAAGCAATCAGCCCCAGCATTTT
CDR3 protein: CATSLGSNQPQHF

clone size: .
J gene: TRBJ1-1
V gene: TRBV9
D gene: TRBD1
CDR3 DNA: TGTGCCAGCAGCCCCCCTTCCAGGGGGATGAACACTGACGCTTTCTTT
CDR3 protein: CASSPPSRGMNTDAFF

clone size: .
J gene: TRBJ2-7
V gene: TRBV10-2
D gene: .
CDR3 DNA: TGCGCCAGCAAGGACACTTCCGAGCAGTACTTC
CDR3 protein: CASKDTSEQYF

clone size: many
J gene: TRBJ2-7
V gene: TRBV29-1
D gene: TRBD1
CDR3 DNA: TGCAGCGTTGAAGCTGGGACAGGGTCCGAGCAGTACTTC
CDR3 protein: CSVEAGTGSEQYF

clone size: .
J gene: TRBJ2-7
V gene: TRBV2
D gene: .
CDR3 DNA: TGTGCCAGCATCCCCGGGATCTACGAGCAGTACTTC
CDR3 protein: CASIPGIYEQYF

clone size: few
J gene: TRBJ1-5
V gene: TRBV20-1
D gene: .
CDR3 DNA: TGCAGTGCGAAAAGGGGGGGAGGTGGGCCCCAGCATTTT
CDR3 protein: CSAKRGGGGPQHF

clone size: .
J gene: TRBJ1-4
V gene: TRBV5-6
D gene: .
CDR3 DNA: TGTGCCAGCAGCACAGAGGCAACTAATGAAAAACTGTTTTTT
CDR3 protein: CASSTEATNEKLFF

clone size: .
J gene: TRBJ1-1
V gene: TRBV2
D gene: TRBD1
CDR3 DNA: TGTGCCAGCAGCTGGGACAGGGTGGAAACTGAAGCTTTCTTT
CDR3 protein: CASSWDRVETEAFF

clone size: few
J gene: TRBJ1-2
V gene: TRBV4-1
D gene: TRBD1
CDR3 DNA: TGCGCCAGCAGCCGCGTGGGACAGGGGGGCTACACCTTC
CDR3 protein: CASSRVGQGGYTF

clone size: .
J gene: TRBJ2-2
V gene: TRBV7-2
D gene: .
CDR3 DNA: TGTGCCAGCAGCCAAGGCGTAGGGAACACCGGGGAGCTGTTTTTT
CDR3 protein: CASSQGVGNTGELFF

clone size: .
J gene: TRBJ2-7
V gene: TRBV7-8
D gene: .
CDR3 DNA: TGTGCCTGGAGTGTACAGACGGGAGTAGGCGAGCAGTACTTC
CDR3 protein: CAWSVQTGVGEQYF

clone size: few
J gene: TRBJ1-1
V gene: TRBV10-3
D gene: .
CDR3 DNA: TGTGCCAGCAGTGAAGGCCGGTGGCCCACTGAAGCTTTCTTT
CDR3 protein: CASSEGRWPTEAFF

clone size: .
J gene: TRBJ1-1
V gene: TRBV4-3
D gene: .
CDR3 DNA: TGCGCCAGCAGCCAACAGACAGGCGGCGGCACTGAAGCTTTCTTT
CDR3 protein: CASSQQTGGGTEAFF

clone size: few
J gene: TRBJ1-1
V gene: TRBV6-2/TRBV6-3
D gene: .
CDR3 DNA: TGTGCCAGCAGTTACGCACTGGGTGGGGCTGAAGCTTTCTTT
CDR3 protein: CASSYALGGAEAFF

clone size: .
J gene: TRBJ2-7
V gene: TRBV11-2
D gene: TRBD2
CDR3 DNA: TGTGCCAGCAGCGGGGGGGGGCGGGAGGTCTACGAGCAGTACTTC
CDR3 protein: CASSGGGREVYEQYF

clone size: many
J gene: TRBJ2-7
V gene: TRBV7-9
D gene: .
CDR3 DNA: TGTGCCAGCAGCTTACTCCCCAGGGATCACGAGCAGTACTTC
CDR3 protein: CASSLLPRDHEQYF

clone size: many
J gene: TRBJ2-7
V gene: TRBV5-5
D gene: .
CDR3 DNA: TGTGCCAGCAGCTTTTCGACCGAGCAGTACTTC
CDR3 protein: CASSFSTEQYF

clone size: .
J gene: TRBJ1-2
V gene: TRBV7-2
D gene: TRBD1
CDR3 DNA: TGTGCCAGCAGCTCCCGTGGCGGGACAGACTATGGCTACACCTTC
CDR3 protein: CASSSRGGTDYGYTF

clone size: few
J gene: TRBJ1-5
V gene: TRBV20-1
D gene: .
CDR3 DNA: TGCAGTGCTACCCCGGATAATCAGCCCCAGCATTTT
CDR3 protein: CSATPDNQPQHF

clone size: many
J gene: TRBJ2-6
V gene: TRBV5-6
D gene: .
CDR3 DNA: TGTGCCAGCAGCTTGCGGTCTGGGGCCAACGTCCTGACTTTC
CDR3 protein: CASSLRSGANVLTF

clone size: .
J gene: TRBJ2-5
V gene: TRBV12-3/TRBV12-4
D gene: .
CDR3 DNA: TGTGCCACCAAGAAAGGGGAGACCCAGTACTTC
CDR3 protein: CATKKGETQYF

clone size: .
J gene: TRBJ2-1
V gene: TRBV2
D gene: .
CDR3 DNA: TGTGCCAGCAGTCGGGTTACGAACACTGAGCAGTTCTTC
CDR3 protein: CASSRVTNTEQFF

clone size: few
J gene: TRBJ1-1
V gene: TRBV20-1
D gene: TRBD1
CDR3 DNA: TGCAGTGCTAAAGACAGGGGCGGAACTGAAGCTTTCTTT
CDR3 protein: CSAKDRGGTEAFF

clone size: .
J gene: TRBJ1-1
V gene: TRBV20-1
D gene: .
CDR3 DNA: TGCAGTGCTTACGGACAGAGGACTGAAGCTTTCTTT
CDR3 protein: CSAYGQRTEAFF

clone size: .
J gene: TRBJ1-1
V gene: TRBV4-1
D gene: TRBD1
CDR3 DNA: TGCGCCAGCAGCCAAGAAGGAGGACAGGGGGCGATGAACACTGAAGCTTTCTTT
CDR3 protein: CASSQEGGQGAMNTEAFF

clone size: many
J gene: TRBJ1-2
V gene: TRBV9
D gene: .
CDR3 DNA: TGTGCCAGCAGCGTAGGGGGGGAGGCCGCTGGCTATGGCTACACCTTC
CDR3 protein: CASSVGGEAAGYGYTF

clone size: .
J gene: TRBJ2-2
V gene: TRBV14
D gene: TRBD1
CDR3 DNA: TGTGCCAGCAGCCAATTGACAGGGAGCACCGGGGAGCTGTTTTTT
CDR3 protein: CASSQLTGSTGELFF

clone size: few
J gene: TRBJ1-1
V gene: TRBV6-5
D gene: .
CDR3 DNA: TGTGCCAGCAGTCCACTTTACTTCCATCCTCGGAACACTGAAGCTTTCTTT
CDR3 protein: CASSPLYFHPRNTEAFF

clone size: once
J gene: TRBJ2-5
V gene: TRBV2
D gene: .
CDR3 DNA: TGTGCCAGCAAGGATGATAGCCTCGAGACCCAGTACTTC
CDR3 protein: CASKDDSLETQYF

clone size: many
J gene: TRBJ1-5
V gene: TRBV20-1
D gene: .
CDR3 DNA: TGCAGTGCTCGGGGGGCGGTGGATCAGCCCCAGCATTTT
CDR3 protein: CSARGAVDQPQHF

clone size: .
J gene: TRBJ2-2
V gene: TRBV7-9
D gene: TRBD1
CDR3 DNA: TGTGCCAGCACCACTCCGGGACAGGGGACCGGGGAGCTGTTTTTT
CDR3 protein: CASTTPGQGTGELFF

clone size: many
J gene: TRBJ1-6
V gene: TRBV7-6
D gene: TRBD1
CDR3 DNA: TGTGCCAGCAGCCTTTGGGCAGGGGGGTATAATTCACCCCTCCACTTT
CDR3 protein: CASSLWAGGYNSPLHF

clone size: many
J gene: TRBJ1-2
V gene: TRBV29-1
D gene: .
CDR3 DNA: TGCAGCGTTGAAGATCCGAGAGGGGCTAACTATGGCTACACCTTC
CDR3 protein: CSVEDPRGANYGYTF